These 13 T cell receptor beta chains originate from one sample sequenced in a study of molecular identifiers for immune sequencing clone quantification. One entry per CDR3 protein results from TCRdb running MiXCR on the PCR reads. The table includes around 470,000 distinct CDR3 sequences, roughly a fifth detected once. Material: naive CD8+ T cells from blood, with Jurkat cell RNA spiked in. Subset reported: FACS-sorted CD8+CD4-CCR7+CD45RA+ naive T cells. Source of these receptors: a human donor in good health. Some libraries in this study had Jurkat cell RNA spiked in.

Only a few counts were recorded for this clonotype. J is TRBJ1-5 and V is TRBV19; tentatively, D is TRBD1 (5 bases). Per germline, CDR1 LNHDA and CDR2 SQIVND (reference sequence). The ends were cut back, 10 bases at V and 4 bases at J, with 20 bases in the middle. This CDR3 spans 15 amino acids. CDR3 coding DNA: TGTGCCACCACCCCCTGGGTTGGGGCGAATCAGCCCCAGCATTTT. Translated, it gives CATTPWVGANQPQHF.

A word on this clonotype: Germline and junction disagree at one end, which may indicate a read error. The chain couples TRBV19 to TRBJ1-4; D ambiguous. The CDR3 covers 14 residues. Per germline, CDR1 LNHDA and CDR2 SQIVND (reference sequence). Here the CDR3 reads CATANFATNEKPFF. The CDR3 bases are TGTGCCACTGCGAATTTTGCGACTAATGAAAAACCGTTTTTT.

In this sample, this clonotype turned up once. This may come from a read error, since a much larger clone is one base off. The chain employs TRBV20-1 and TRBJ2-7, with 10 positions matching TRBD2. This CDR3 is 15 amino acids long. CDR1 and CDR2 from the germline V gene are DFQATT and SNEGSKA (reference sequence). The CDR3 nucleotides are TGCAGTGCTAGTCCTCTAGCGGGGGACTCCTGCGAGCAGTACTTC. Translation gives CSASPLAGDSCEQYF.

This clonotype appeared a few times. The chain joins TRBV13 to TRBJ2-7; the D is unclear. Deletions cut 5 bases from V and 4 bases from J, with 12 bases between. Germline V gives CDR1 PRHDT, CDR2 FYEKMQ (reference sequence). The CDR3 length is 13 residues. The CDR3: CASSLTRPYEQYF. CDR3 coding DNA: TGTGCCAGCAGCCTCACGAGACCGTACGAGCAGTACTTC.

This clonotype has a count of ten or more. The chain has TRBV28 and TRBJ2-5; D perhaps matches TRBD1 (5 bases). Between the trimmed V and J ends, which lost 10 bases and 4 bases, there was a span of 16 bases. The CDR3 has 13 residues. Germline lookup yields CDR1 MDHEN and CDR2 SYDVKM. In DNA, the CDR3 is TGTGCCACCCTGAAAGGGGTTCGAGAGACCCAGTACTTC. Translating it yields CATLKGVRETQYF.

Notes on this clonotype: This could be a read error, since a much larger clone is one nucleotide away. The CDR3 loop reads CASSLEIDNPYEQYF. DNA of the CDR3: TGCGCCAGCAGCTTGGAAATTGACAACCCCTACGAGCAGTACTTC. The V call is TRBV5-1, the J call TRBJ2-7; D unresolved. Trimming took off 0 bases at V and 2 bases at J, with 12 bases between the two ends. CDR3 length: 15 amino acids. The germline V gene has CDR1 SGHRS and CDR2 YFSETQ.

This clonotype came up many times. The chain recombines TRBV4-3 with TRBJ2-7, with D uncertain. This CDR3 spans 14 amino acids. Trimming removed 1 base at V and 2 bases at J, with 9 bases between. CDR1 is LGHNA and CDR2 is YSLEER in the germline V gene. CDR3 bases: TGCGCCAGCAGCCAAGGCCTAGGGACCTACGAGCAGTACTTC. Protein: CASSQGLGTYEQYF.

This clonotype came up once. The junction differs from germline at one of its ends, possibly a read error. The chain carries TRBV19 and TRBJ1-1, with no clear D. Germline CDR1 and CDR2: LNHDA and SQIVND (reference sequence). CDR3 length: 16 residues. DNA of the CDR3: TGTGCCAGTAGTATATACCCGACACCACGGAACACTGAAACTTTCTTT. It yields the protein CASSIYPTPRNTETFF. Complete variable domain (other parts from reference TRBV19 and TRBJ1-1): DGGITQSPKYLFRKEGQNVTLSCEQNLNHDAMYWYRQDPGQGLRLIYYSQIVNDFQKGDIAEGYSVSREKKESFPLTVTSAQKNPTAFYLCASSIYPTPRNTETFFGQGTRLTVV.

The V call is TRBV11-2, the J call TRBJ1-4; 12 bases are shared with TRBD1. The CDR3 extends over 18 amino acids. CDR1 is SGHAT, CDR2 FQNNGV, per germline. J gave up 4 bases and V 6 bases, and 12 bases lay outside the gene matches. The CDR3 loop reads CASRWGTGGGLGNEKLFF. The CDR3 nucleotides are TGTGCCAGCAGGTGGGGGACAGGGGGCGGGTTAGGTAATGAAAAACTGTTTTTT. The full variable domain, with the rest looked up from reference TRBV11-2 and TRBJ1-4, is EAGVAQSPRYKIIEKRQSVAFWCNPISGHATLYWYQQILGQGPKLLIQFQNNGVVDDSQLPKDRFSAERLKGVDSTLKIQPAKLEDSAVYLCASRWGTGGGLGNEKLFFGSGTQLSVL.

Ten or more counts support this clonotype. The CDR3 protein is CASAPGRGYEQYF. The CDR3, as DNA: TGTGCCAGTGCCCCCGGGCGGGGCTACGAGCAGTACTTC. The rearrangement links TRBV19 to TRBJ2-7; D might be TRBD2 (6 bases). The germline gives CDR1 LNHDA, CDR2 SQIVND (reference sequence). Trimming removed 8 bases from V and 3 bases from J, with 14 bases in between. This CDR3 contains 13 residues.

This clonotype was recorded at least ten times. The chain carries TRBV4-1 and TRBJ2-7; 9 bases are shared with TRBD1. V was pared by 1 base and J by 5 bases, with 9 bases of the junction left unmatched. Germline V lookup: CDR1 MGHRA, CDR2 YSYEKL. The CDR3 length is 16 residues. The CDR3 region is CASSQAPGTGPHEQYF. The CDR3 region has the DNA TGCGCCAGCAGCCAAGCTCCCGGGACAGGGCCCCACGAGCAGTACTTC.

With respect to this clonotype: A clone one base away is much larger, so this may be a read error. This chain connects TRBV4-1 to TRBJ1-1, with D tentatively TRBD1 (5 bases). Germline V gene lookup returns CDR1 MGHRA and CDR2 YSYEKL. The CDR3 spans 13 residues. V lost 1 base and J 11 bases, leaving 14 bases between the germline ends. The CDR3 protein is CASSQGWGLGAFF. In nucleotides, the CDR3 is TGCGCCAGCAGCCAAGGATGGGGACTCGGGGCTTTCTTT.

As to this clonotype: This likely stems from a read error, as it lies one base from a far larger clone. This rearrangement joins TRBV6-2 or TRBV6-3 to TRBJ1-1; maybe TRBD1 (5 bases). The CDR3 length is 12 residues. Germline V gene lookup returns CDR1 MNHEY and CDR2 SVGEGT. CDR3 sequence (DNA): TGTGCCAGCAGTCCAGGGAACACTGAAGCTTCCTTT. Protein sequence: CASSPGNTEASF.